This entry lists 22 T cell receptor beta chains sequenced from one sample in a study of blood T cell repertoires in COVID-19. The protocol was immunoSEQ multiplex PCR, while the TCRdb copy is restricted to in-frame clones and leaves out a portion. The data show 490,000 or so clones, about nine tenths seen once. The sample was PBMCs or T cells enriched from blood (not recorded which). These receptors all come from a woman in her sixties or seventies who had recovered from COVID-19.

This chain links TRBV24-1 with TRBJ2-5; 10 nucleotides agree with TRBD1. CDR3 length: 17 residues. V lost 3 bases to trimming and J lost 2 bases; unmatched junction nucleotides: 8. CDR1 is KGHDR and CDR2 is SFDVKD in the germline V gene. Here the CDR3 DNA reads TGTGCCACCAGTGATCCCTCGGGACAGGGGACACAAGAGACCCAGTACTTC. Its protein is CATSDPSGQGTQETQYF.

The CDR3 DNA sequence: TGTGCCACTTCCGAGGGGGCCAGAACCGGGGAGCTGTTTTTT. It encodes CATSEGARTGELFF. The chain combines TRBV18 with TRBJ2-2; 7 bases match TRBD1. Germline lookup yields CDR1 KGHSH and CDR2 LQKENI. The junction had 10 bases not matched to a gene; V was cut back by 10 bases and J by 5 bases. The CDR3 loop spans 14 amino acids. Based on the CDR3 plus reference TRBV18 and TRBJ2-2, the full variable domain is NAGVMQNPRHLVRRRGQEARLRCSPMKGHSHVYWYRQLPEEGLKFMVYLQKENIIDESGMPKERFSAEFPKEGPSILRIQQVVRGDSAAYFCATSEGARTGELFFGEGSRLTVL.

This clone was counted between two and nine times. The rearrangement links TRBV5-1 to TRBJ2-1; 8 bases match TRBD1. CDR1 is SGHRS, CDR2 YFSETQ, per germline. There are 18 residues in the CDR3. With 2 bases clipped from V and 2 bases from J, the junction kept 12 bases outside the gene matches. The CDR3 nucleotides read TGCGCCAGCAGCTTACCGCGGACAGGGAAGGTCCCCTACAATGAGCAGTTCTTC. This encodes CASSLPRTGKVPYNEQFF.

The V and J genes are TRBV19 and TRBJ1-1; D may be TRBD1 (5 bases). Germline lookup yields CDR1 LNHDA and CDR2 SQIVND (reference sequence). Deletions cut 7 bases from V and 0 bases from J, with 24 bases between. The CDR3 sequence is 18 residues long. The chain's CDR3 is CASIPYAGTGGMNTEAFF. For the CDR3, the DNA is TGTGCCAGTATCCCTTACGCCGGGACCGGCGGGATGAACACTGAAGCTTTCTTT.

The chain has TRBV2 and TRBJ2-3, with D perhaps matching TRBD1 (6 bases). Trimming removed 10 bases at V and 3 bases at J, with 17 bases between. CDR1 and CDR2 from the germline V gene are SNHLY and FYNNEI. The CDR3 is 14 residues long. The CDR3 spells CATTQGLGTDTQYF. Written as DNA, the CDR3 is TGTGCCACCACACAGGGATTGGGAACAGATACGCAGTATTTT.

J is TRBJ2-3 and V is TRBV5-4; 13 bases are a match to TRBD2. V lost 5 bases, J lost 5 bases, and 14 bases stayed unmatched. The CDR3 runs 18 residues. Per germline, CDR1 SGHNT and CDR2 YYREEE (reference sequence). The CDR3 DNA reads as TGTGCCAGCAGTAAGACTAGCGGGGGGCCACACACTGGAGATACGCAGTATTTT. Protein sequence: CASSKTSGGPHTGDTQYF. The whole variable domain, remainder taken from reference TRBV5-4 and TRBJ2-3, is ETGVTQSPTHLIKTRGQQVTLRCSSQSGHNTVSWYQQALGQGPQFIFQYYREEENGRGNFPPRFSGLQFPNYSSELNVNALELDDSALYLCASSKTSGGPHTGDTQYFGPGTRLTVL.

The V and J genes are TRBV9 and TRBJ2-1; 9 nucleotides line up with TRBD2. V was clipped by 4 bases and J by 4 bases; unmatched bases: 6. From germline, CDR1 is SGDLS and CDR2 YYNGEE. There are 15 residues in the CDR3. CDR3 DNA sequence: TGTGCCAGCAGCCCCCGCGGGGGGGGTTACAATGAGCAGTTCTTC. This codes for CASSPRGGGYNEQFF.

The chain employs TRBV10-3 and TRBJ2-5; 7 nucleotides match TRBD2. CDR1 is ENHRY, CDR2 SYGVKD, per germline. The CDR3 length is 14 residues. J lost 1 base, V lost 5 bases, and 4 bases had no gene match. Here the CDR3 reads CAISLGGGQETQYF. The CDR3 DNA is TGTGCCATCAGTTTGGGGGGGGGCCAAGAGACCCAGTACTTC.

This chain joins TRBV7-2 and TRBJ2-1, with 9 bases that match TRBD2. The ends lost 2 bases at V and 9 bases at J; junction bases unmatched: 14. Germline lookup yields CDR1 SGHTA and CDR2 FQGNSA. The CDR3 runs 17 residues. CDR3 bases: TGTGCCAGCAGCTTAACGAGGAGCGGGGGGATCTCCGGTGAGCAGTTCTTC. It codes for CASSLTRSGGISGEQFF.

The chain uses TRBV6-1 and TRBJ1-3; D is possibly TRBD1 (6 bases). The length of the CDR3 is 15 residues. Trimming removed 3 bases at V and 0 bases at J, with 9 bases between. Germline values: CDR1 MNHNS, CDR2 SASEGT. The chain's CDR3 is CASSETGTSGNTIYF. CDR3 nucleotides: TGTGCCAGCAGTGAGACAGGCACCTCTGGAAACACCATATATTTT.

The rearrangement joins TRBV9 to TRBJ1-4; D unclear. This CDR3 contains 15 residues. The ends were cut back, 5 bases at V and 0 bases at J, with 11 bases in the middle. In germline, CDR1 is SGDLS, CDR2 YYNGEE. CDR3 nucleotide sequence: TGTGCCAGCAGTAATCTTGTCTCAACTAATGAAAAACTGTTTTTT. This gives the protein CASSNLVSTNEKLFF. Full variable domain (rest looked up from reference TRBV9 and TRBJ1-4): DSGVTQTPKHLITATGQRVTLRCSPRSGDLSVYWYQQSLDQGLQFLIQYYNGEERAKGNILERFSAQQFPDLHSELNLSSLELGDSALYFCASSNLVSTNEKLFFGSGTQLSVL.

The chain has TRBV7-2 and TRBJ2-2; a weak D match, TRBD1 (6 bases). This CDR3 is built from 18 residues. The ends were cut back, 5 bases at V and 0 bases at J, with 19 bases in the middle. CDR1 is SGHTA, CDR2 FQGNSA, per germline. In DNA, the CDR3 is TGTGCCAGCAGCATCCTGGGGACAACCTATACGAACACCGGGGAGCTGTTTTTT. This codes for CASSILGTTYTNTGELFF.

The chain employs TRBV30 and TRBJ1-1; D remains unclear. Germline V gene data show CDR1 as GTSNPN and CDR2 as SVGIG (reference sequence). V was pared by 3 bases and J by 7 bases, with 12 bases between. This CDR3 contains 12 residues. CDR3 protein: CAWSPPRLEAFF. DNA for the CDR3: TGTGCCTGGAGCCCCCCGAGACTTGAAGCTTTCTTT.

V usage is TRBV19 and J usage is TRBJ1-1; weak D call: TRBD1 (5 bases). The germline V gene has CDR1 LNHDA and CDR2 SQIVND (reference sequence). V gave up 0 bases and J gave up 11 bases, with 13 bases separating them. The CDR3 is made up of 13 amino acids. The CDR3 nucleotides are TGTGCCAGTAGTATAGAGAGGAGGGGCGGCGCTTTCTTT. Protein sequence: CASSIERRGGAFF.

The chain joins TRBV5-6 to TRBJ2-5; D perhaps matches TRBD2 (6 bases). Per germline, CDR1 SGHDT and CDR2 YYEEEE. Trimming removed 4 bases at V and 5 bases at J, with 15 bases between. There are 14 residues in the CDR3. The CDR3 sequence is CASSPWGDGETQYF. DNA of the CDR3: TGTGCCAGCAGCCCGTGGGGGGACGGGGAGACCCAGTACTTC. Filled out from reference TRBV5-6 and TRBJ2-5, the complete variable domain reads DAGVTQSPTHLIKTRGQQVTLRCSPKSGHDTVSWYQQALGQGPQFIFQYYEEEERQRGNFPDRFSGHQFPNYSSELNVNALLLGDSALYLCASSPWGDGETQYFGPGTRLLVL.

This clone was observed a handful of times. The chain uses TRBV6-5 and TRBJ1-5; 7 bases align to TRBD1. Looked up from germline, CDR1 is MNHEY and CDR2 is SVGAGI. V shed 8 bases, J shed 1 base, and the junction held 8 bases outside the gene matches. CDR3 length: 15 amino acids. The CDR3, as DNA: TGTGCCAGCGGAAAAAAGGGACAGAGCAATCAGCCCCAGCATTTT. It codes for CASGKKGQSNQPQHF.

The chain carries TRBV2 and TRBJ2-3; a weak D match, TRBD2 (7 bases). This CDR3 is built from 19 residues. Germline CDR1 SNHLY, CDR2 FYNNEI. Trimming removed 4 bases at V and 0 bases at J, with 23 bases between. The CDR3: CASSAFLRGGPSSTDTQYF. For the CDR3, the DNA is TGTGCCAGCAGTGCCTTCCTTAGGGGGGGCCCCTCTAGCACAGATACGCAGTATTTT.

CDR3 sequence reads: CASSTLRGTANYGYTF. CDR3 sequence (DNA): TGTGCCAGTAGCACCCTCCGGGGGACAGCTAACTATGGCTACACCTTC. The chain combines TRBV19 with TRBJ1-2; 7 bases map to TRBD1. This CDR3 has 16 amino acids. CDR1 is LNHDA and CDR2 is SQIVND in the germline V gene (reference sequence). With 6 bases clipped from V and 0 bases from J, the junction kept 10 bases outside the gene matches.

The chain employs TRBV19 and TRBJ1-5; perhaps TRBD1 as D (5 bases). The V and J ends lost 5 bases and 3 bases respectively, with 11 bases between them. Germline V gene lookup returns CDR1 LNHDA and CDR2 SQIVND (reference sequence). This CDR3 contains 14 residues. CDR3 sequence reads: CASSLRGDNQPQHF. In DNA, the CDR3 is TGTGCCAGTAGTCTCCGGGGGGACAATCAGCCCCAGCATTTT.

The chain combines TRBV6-5 with TRBJ1-3; possible D gene TRBD1, 6 bases. Per germline, CDR1 MNHEY and CDR2 SVGAGI. The CDR3 totals 14 residues. V lost 6 bases and J 2 bases, leaving 11 bases between the germline ends. The CDR3 region is CASSLQGTGNTIYF. The CDR3 DNA is TGTGCCAGCAGCCTACAGGGAACTGGAAACACCATATATTTT.

This clone has a handful of counts. V and J are TRBV4-1 and TRBJ1-1; D is ambiguous. Trimming took 3 bases from V and 1 from J, leaving 9 bases between them. This CDR3 comprises 14 residues. Per the germline V gene, CDR1 is MGHRA and CDR2 is YSYEKL. In nucleotides, the CDR3 is TGCGCCAGCAGCCACAACACAGAGAACACTGAAGCTTTCTTT. This gives the protein CASSHNTENTEAFF.

The chain employs TRBV10-2 and TRBJ2-7, with D possibly being TRBD2 (5 bases). CDR3 length equals 14 residues. Germline V gives CDR1 WSHSY, CDR2 SAAADI. V was cut by 0 bases and J by 3 bases, with 9 bases left in between. CDR3 DNA sequence: TGCGCCAGCAGTGAGTCGGGAGTGAGCTACGAGCAGTACGTC. This codes for CASSESGVSYEQYV.